The 24 T cell receptor beta chains reported below all come from one sample, sequenced in a study of CD8 T cells in Susac syndrome. cDNA came from approximately 0.5 to 1 ug RNA primed by random hexamers. Via MiXCR, TCRdb re-called the immunoSEQ multiplex PCR reads, giving one row per CDR3 protein. The sample consists of about 200,000 distinct CDR3 sequences, 85% to 95% of them appearing once. The specimen sequenced was CD4+ T cells from PBMCs. The source is a human donor in good health.

In this sample, this clonotype turned up once. V usage is TRBV7-2 and J usage is TRBJ2-5; 7 bases align to TRBD2. Germline CDR1 SGHTA, CDR2 FQGNSA. The CDR3 totals 15 residues. The trim removed 1 base at V and 4 bases at J, leaving 6 bases unmatched. In DNA form, the CDR3 reads TGTGCCAGCAGCTTAGGAGGGGAGGGAGGAGAGACCCAGTACTTC. Translated, it gives CASSLGGEGGETQYF.

This rearrangement joins TRBV25-1 to TRBJ2-3, with 7 bases lining up with TRBD2. Germline V lookup: CDR1 MGHDK, CDR2 SYGVNS. This CDR3 is 13 amino acids long. V was pared by 2 bases and J by 10 bases, with 6 bases of the junction left unmatched. DNA of the CDR3: TGTGCCAGCAGTGAAACCGGGAGGCGGTCGCAGTATTTT. It specifies CASSETGRRSQYF.

The rearrangement links TRBV18 to TRBJ1-1; no reliable D call. There are 14 residues in the CDR3. In germline, CDR1 is KGHSH, CDR2 LQKENI. Trimming removed 2 bases at V and 1 base at J, with 8 bases between. CDR3 sequence: CASSPVATNTEAFF. The CDR3, as DNA: TGTGCCAGCTCACCAGTCGCCACGAACACTGAAGCTTTCTTT.

The J gene is TRBJ2-1, the V gene TRBV24-1; TRBD1 aligns across 9 bases. V was pared by 5 bases and J by 6 bases, with 7 bases of the junction left unmatched. Germline V gene data show CDR1 as KGHDR and CDR2 as SFDVKD. CDR3 length: 15 amino acids. The CDR3 loop is CATSGGTGLRNEQFF. The CDR3, as DNA: TGTGCCACCAGTGGCGGGACAGGGCTCCGCAATGAGCAGTTCTTC.

This clonotype has a single count. CDR3 residues: CSARDPINQPQHF. The CDR3 bases are TGCAGTGCTAGAGACCCGATCAATCAGCCCCAGCATTTT. This chain joins TRBV20-1 and TRBJ1-5; no clear D gene. Germline CDR1 reads DFQATT; CDR2 reads SNEGSKA (reference sequence). With 0 bases removed from V and 3 bases from J, the gap between germline ends came to 6 bases. This CDR3 has 13 amino acids.

The rearrangement uses TRBV20-1 and TRBJ2-4; 8 nucleotides agree with TRBD2. J lost 4 bases, V lost 8 bases, and 7 bases had no gene match. CDR1 is DFQATT, CDR2 SNEGSKA, per germline (reference sequence). The CDR3 extends over 13 amino acids. CDR3 amino acids: CSLPAGGKNIQYF. CDR3 bases: TGCAGTCTCCCGGCGGGAGGTAAAAACATTCAGTACTTC.

The chain links TRBV6-2 or TRBV6-3 to TRBJ1-2, with TRBD1 as a possible D gene (5 bases). CDR1 MNHEY and CDR2 SVGEGT come from the germline V gene. The V gene lost 7 bases and the J gene lost 8 bases, with 20 bases spanning the gap. The CDR3 loop spans 14 amino acids. The CDR3 spells CASNLVNGAAGYTF. The CDR3 DNA sequence: TGTGCCAGCAATCTCGTCAACGGGGCAGCGGGCTACACCTTC.

The V call is TRBV20-1, the J call TRBJ2-2, with 7 bases that match TRBD1. The CDR3 is made up of 14 amino acids. Germline CDR1 and CDR2: DFQATT and SNEGSKA (reference sequence). V shed 5 bases, J shed 4 bases, and the junction held 7 bases outside the gene matches. The CDR3 sequence is CSAPDPGGTGELFF. In nucleotides, the CDR3 is TGCAGTGCTCCGGACCCAGGGGGCACCGGGGAGCTGTTTTTT.

V usage is TRBV7-9 and J usage is TRBJ2-3, with D perhaps TRBD1 (5 bases). Germline lookup yields CDR1 SEHNR and CDR2 FQNEAQ (reference sequence). CDR3 length: 15 amino acids. Trimming removed 5 bases from V and 1 base from J, with 13 bases in between. The CDR3 loop is CASSRGSTGTDTQYF. The CDR3 nucleotides are TGTGCCAGCAGCAGGGGCTCTACTGGCACAGATACGCAGTATTTT.

This chain uses TRBV6-5 with TRBJ2-7; the match to TRBD2 covers 7 bases. Germline CDR1 and CDR2: MNHEY and SVGAGI. The CDR3 is 14 amino acids. The J segment lost 3 bases and the V segment lost 0 bases, leaving 2 bases of the junction unmatched. CDR3 sequence reads: CASSYSWGGYEQYF. Written as DNA, the CDR3 is TGTGCCAGCAGTTACTCGTGGGGGGGCTACGAGCAGTACTTC.

The rearrangement joins TRBV6-2 or TRBV6-3 to TRBJ2-7, with TRBD2 matching 12 bases. Germline V lookup: CDR1 MNHEY, CDR2 SVGEGT. The J segment lost 3 bases and the V segment lost 6 bases, leaving 18 bases of the junction unmatched. This CDR3 contains 19 residues. CDR3 region: CASRGFTGLAGWIGYEQYV. CDR3 coding DNA: TGTGCCAGCAGAGGCTTCACTGGACTAGCGGGATGGATTGGCTACGAGCAGTACGTC.

The chain uses TRBV20-1 and TRBJ1-2; perhaps TRBD1 as D (5 bases). The CDR3 has 10 amino acids. CDR1 is DFQATT, CDR2 SNEGSKA, per germline (reference sequence). Trimming removed 3 bases from V and 11 bases from J, with 10 bases in between. The CDR3 region is CSASQQGYTF. The DNA for the CDR3 is TGCAGTGCTAGTCAGCAGGGATACACCTTC.

This clonotype showed up just once. The chain combines TRBV4-1 with TRBJ2-2; D not certain. Trimming removed 1 base from V and 6 bases from J, with 12 bases in between. Germline V lookup: CDR1 MGHRA, CDR2 YSYEKL. This CDR3 contains 15 residues. CDR3: CASSQVFAVPGELFF. As DNA, the CDR3 is TGCGCCAGCAGCCAAGTTTTTGCAGTCCCCGGGGAGCTGTTTTTT.

This clonotype has only a few counts. J is TRBJ2-5 and V is TRBV7-8; no clear D gene. Germline CDR1 reads SGHVS; CDR2 reads FQNEAQ. The CDR3 covers 13 residues. The V and J ends lost 2 bases and 4 bases respectively, with 8 bases between them. The CDR3 coding sequence is TGTGCCAGCAGCTTAATTCCCAGAGAGACCCAGTACTTC. It encodes CASSLIPRETQYF.

The V and J genes are TRBV30 and TRBJ1-2; the D gene is possibly TRBD1 (6 bases). Germline-derived CDR1 and CDR2 are GTSNPN and SVGIG (reference sequence). The CDR3 totals 12 residues. The germline V and J ends were trimmed by 1 base and 5 bases, with 8 bases remaining between them. The CDR3 reads CAWSEQGYGYTF. CDR3 nucleotide sequence: TGTGCCTGGAGTGAACAGGGTTATGGCTACACCTTC.

V gene TRBV3-1 combines with J gene TRBJ2-1; possibly TRBD2 for D (6 bases). CDR3 length: 14 residues. V shed 4 bases and J shed 4 bases, with 11 bases lying between them. Germline CDR1 is LGHDT and CDR2 is YNNKEL (reference sequence). The CDR3 loop is CASSPRDGYNEQFF. In nucleotides, the CDR3 is TGTGCCAGCAGCCCGCGGGACGGGTACAATGAGCAGTTCTTC.

The chain employs TRBV5-1 and TRBJ1-2; D is possibly TRBD1 (5 bases). The CDR3 contains 13 residues. Trimming left V 1 base short and J 5 bases short, with 9 bases between. CDR1 and CDR2 from the germline V gene are SGHRS and YFSETQ. The CDR3 spells CASSLNRQYGYTF. The CDR3, as DNA: TGCGCCAGCAGCTTGAACAGGCAATATGGCTACACCTTC.

The rearrangement links TRBV19 to TRBJ2-6; 7 positions agree with TRBD1. V lost 6 bases and J lost 0; bases outside the gene matches: 11. The CDR3 is 18 amino acids. Germline assignment: CDR1 LNHDA and CDR2 SQIVND (reference sequence). The CDR3, as DNA: TGTGCCAGTAGCCAGACGGGACAGTGGAGCTCTGGGGCCAACGTCCTGACTTTC. It encodes CASSQTGQWSSGANVLTF.

The V call is TRBV3-1, the J call TRBJ2-1; D remains ambiguous. Trimming stripped 6 bases from V and 8 bases from J, with 14 bases between. Germline values: CDR1 LGHDT, CDR2 YNNKEL (reference sequence). This CDR3 contains 13 residues. The CDR3 region has the DNA TGTGCCAGCAGTCCAGCCGTAGAGGATGAGCAGTTCTTC. Protein product: CASSPAVEDEQFF.

J is TRBJ2-1 and V is TRBV14; D is ambiguous. The CDR3 has 14 residues. Trimming cost V 7 bases and J 5 bases, with 15 bases left between them. Germline CDR1 and CDR2: SGHDN and FVKESK. The CDR3 nucleotides are TGTGCCAGCACCCGAGGTTTAGGTGACAATGAGCAGTTCTTC. It is translated as CASTRGLGDNEQFF.

The chain is built from TRBV29-1 and TRBJ2-1; 9 bases map to TRBD2. The V segment lost 4 bases and the J segment 8 bases; nucleotides outside the gene matches: 9. This CDR3 comprises 14 residues. The germline gives CDR1 SQVTM, CDR2 ANQGSEA. The CDR3 protein is CSVGEASGVDEQFF. Written as DNA, the CDR3 is TGCAGCGTTGGGGAGGCTAGCGGGGTGGATGAGCAGTTCTTC.

The V and J genes are TRBV27 and TRBJ1-1; D unclear. This CDR3 has 14 amino acids. V dropped 7 bases and J dropped 1 base, with 13 bases sitting between them. Germline CDR1 MNHEY, CDR2 SMNVEV (reference sequence). CDR3 protein: CASINTRQNTEAFF. As DNA, the CDR3 is TGTGCCAGCATTAACACTCGGCAGAACACTGAAGCTTTCTTT.

This chain uses TRBV10-3 with TRBJ2-1, with 13 bases that match TRBD2. Germline CDR1 ENHRY, CDR2 SYGVKD. J lost 6 bases, V lost 3 bases, and 2 bases had no gene match. The CDR3 runs to 15 residues. CDR3 protein: CAISEGLAGANEQFF. CDR3 nucleotides: TGTGCCATCAGTGAAGGACTAGCGGGAGCCAATGAGCAGTTCTTC.

This chain connects TRBV20-1 to TRBJ1-5; the D gene is possibly TRBD1 (5 bases). The CDR3 contains 15 residues. The V end was cut by 6 bases, the J end by 0 bases, with 15 bases between. Germline CDR1 and CDR2: DFQATT and SNEGSKA (reference sequence). In nucleotides, the CDR3 is TGCAGTGCATCCGGGGACCCTATTAGCAATCAGCCCCAGCATTTT. This translates into CSASGDPISNQPQHF.